Each of the 27 T cell receptor beta chains below was sequenced from the same sample in a study of beta chain features in type 1 diabetes. Study-wide results and caveats: Shortening of TCRB CDR3s, moderate but significant, appeared in all four CD4+ subsets of Type 1 diabetes patients.

The investigators reverse transcribed all of the isolated RNA, so they sequenced expressed TCRB transcripts. Clones were read by immunoSEQ multiplex PCR, and TCRdb kept only the in-frame ones, dropping some. The sample records 20,000 to 25,000 clones, under 75% being singletons. These receptors have no identified antigens. The specimen was stem cell memory CD4+ T cells from blood. All receptors derive from a man aged 18 to 30 with type 1 diabetes.

The rearrangement uses TRBV7-2 and TRBJ2-7; 9 bases agree with TRBD2. The CDR3 sequence is 16 residues long. CDR1 SGHTA and CDR2 FQGNSA come from the germline V gene. The V gene end was trimmed by 1 base and the J gene end by 0 bases; junction bases not matched to a gene: 4. The chain's CDR3 is CASSLVVAGDSYEQYF. The DNA of the CDR3 is TGTGCCAGCAGCTTAGTGGTAGCGGGGGACTCCTACGAGCAGTACTTC.

The table lists this clone with a few counts. The chain employs TRBV28 and TRBJ1-1; D is unresolved. Germline V gene sequence: CDR1 MDHEN, CDR2 SYDVKM. V shed 5 bases and J shed 10 bases, with 11 bases lying between them. The CDR3 extends over 11 amino acids. The CDR3 is CASSVTPRAFF. CDR3 coding DNA: TGTGCCAGCAGTGTTACTCCGAGAGCTTTCTTT. Based on the CDR3 plus reference TRBV28 and TRBJ1-1, the full variable domain is DVKVTQSSRYLVKRTGEKVFLECVQDMDHENMFWYRQDPGLGLRLIYFSYDVKMKEKGDIPEGYSVSREKKERFSLILESASTNQTSMYLCASSVTPRAFFGQGTRLTVV.

The genes are TRBV4-2 and TRBJ2-1; TRBD1 matches 9 bases. Per germline, CDR1 LGHNA and CDR2 YNFKEQ. This CDR3 contains 15 residues. The junction had 11 bases not matched to a gene; V was cut back by 4 bases and J by 10 bases. The CDR3 coding sequence is TGTGCCAGCAGCCTGGCCGAGGGACAGGGTGACGAGCAGTTCTTC. It translates to CASSLAEGQGDEQFF.

There are a few counts of this clone. The gene calls are TRBV5-1 and TRBJ2-3; TRBD2 might be the D (6 bases). CDR3 length equals 13 residues. Germline CDR1 and CDR2: SGHRS and YFSETQ. Trimming removed 4 bases at V and 7 bases at J, with 13 bases between. This CDR3 is CASSEGTPNTQYF. CDR3 DNA: TGCGCCAGCAGCGAAGGGACTCCTAATACGCAGTATTTT.

The chain carries TRBV5-1 and TRBJ1-2; tentative D call: TRBD1 (6 bases). The V gene lost 4 bases and the J gene lost 2 bases, with 15 bases spanning the gap. Germline V gene lookup returns CDR1 SGHRS and CDR2 YFSETQ. The CDR3 consists of 15 residues. The CDR3 DNA reads TGCGCCAGCAGCCAGGATGGACAGCCGAACTATGGCTACACCTTC. Its translation: CASSQDGQPNYGYTF. Complete variable domain (other parts from reference TRBV5-1 and TRBJ1-2): KAGVTQTPRYLIKTRGQQVTLSCSPISGHRSVSWYQQTPGQGLQFLFEYFSETQRNKGNFPGRFSGRQFSNSRSEMNVSTLELGDSALYLCASSQDGQPNYGYTFGSGTRLTVV.

The V call is TRBV18, the J call TRBJ2-7; no reliable D call. The CDR3 has 11 residues. The germline CDR1 and CDR2 sequences are KGHSH and LQKENI. V gave up 2 bases and J gave up 7 bases, with 6 bases separating them. As DNA, the CDR3 is TGTGCCAGCTCACCATTAGAGGAGCAGTACTTC. It is translated as CASSPLEEQYF.

The gene calls are TRBV30 and TRBJ2-7, with D perhaps TRBD1 (6 bases). This CDR3 has 13 amino acids. The germline gives CDR1 GTSNPN, CDR2 SVGIG (reference sequence). Trimming stripped 4 bases from V and 6 bases from J, with 16 bases between. Written as DNA, the CDR3 is TGTGCCTGGATTAAAGACCAGGGGCGCGAGCAGTACTTC. The encoded protein is CAWIKDQGREQYF.

This clone was seen a handful of times. The chain carries TRBV15 and TRBJ2-1, with a possible D match to TRBD2 (5 bases). The germline V gene has CDR1 LNHNV and CDR2 YYDKDF (reference sequence). V was shortened by 6 bases and J by 5 bases, with 11 bases between the two germline ends. The CDR3 loop spans 13 amino acids. CDR3 bases: TGTGCCACCAGTTCCCAGCGGAACAATGAGCAGTTCTTC. Translated, it gives CATSSQRNNEQFF.

This clone was observed a few times. This chain links TRBV10-3 with TRBJ2-3, with 7 bases matching TRBD1. Germline V gene data show CDR1 as ENHRY and CDR2 as SYGVKD. Trimming took 7 bases from V and 0 from J; bases not matched to a gene: 7. The CDR3 covers 15 residues. The CDR3 protein is CAITPGTASTDTQYF. DNA of the CDR3: TGTGCCATCACCCCCGGGACAGCTAGCACAGATACGCAGTATTTT.

The V call is TRBV5-5, the J call TRBJ2-7; the D gene is possibly TRBD1 (5 bases). Trimming stripped 4 bases from V and 6 bases from J, with 11 bases between. CDR1 and CDR2 from the germline V gene are SGHKS and YYEKEE (reference sequence). This CDR3 has 12 amino acids. Here the CDR3 reads CASSLTGSEQYF. CDR3 in DNA: TGTGCCAGCAGCCTAACAGGTTCCGAGCAGTACTTC.

The chain carries TRBV5-1 and TRBJ2-1; the match to TRBD2 covers 7 bases. V lost 0 bases and J lost 4; bases outside the gene matches: 7. Germline V gives CDR1 SGHRS, CDR2 YFSETQ. This CDR3 contains 16 residues. The CDR3 spells CASSLELASGYNEQFF. The CDR3 nucleotides are TGCGCCAGCAGCTTGGAGTTGGCTAGCGGATACAATGAGCAGTTCTTC.

This chain joins TRBV7-8 and TRBJ2-7; D is unresolved. Trimming cost V 1 base and J 2 bases, with 12 bases left between them. The CDR3 has 15 residues. In germline, CDR1 is SGHVS, CDR2 FQNEAQ. CDR3 coding DNA: TGTGCCAGCAGCTTAGATACAGAATCAGCCTACGAGCAGTACTTC. It specifies CASSLDTESAYEQYF.

This clone showed up just a few times. The V call is TRBV2, the J call TRBJ1-4; D perhaps matches TRBD1 (6 bases). This CDR3 has 17 residues. CDR1 and CDR2 (germline): SNHLY, FYNNEI. V was pared by 5 bases and J by 2 bases, with 18 bases between. This chain's CDR3 is CASSRPLGGGTNEKLFF. CDR3 sequence (DNA): TGTGCCAGCAGTCGACCCCTCGGGGGGGGCACTAATGAAAAACTGTTTTTT.

This chain uses TRBV5-6 with TRBJ2-2; maybe TRBD1 (6 bases). Germline assignment: CDR1 SGHDT and CDR2 YYEEEE. This CDR3 region has 14 residues. Trimming removed 1 base from V and 3 bases from J, with 7 bases in between. The CDR3: CASSLPGDTGELFF. The CDR3 DNA is TGTGCCAGCAGCTTGCCAGGGGACACCGGGGAGCTGTTTTTT.

This clone appeared once. The chain carries TRBV18 and TRBJ2-1; D ambiguous. V lost 4 bases to trimming and J lost 5 bases, with 9 bases between them. The germline CDR1 and CDR2 sequences are KGHSH and LQKENI. This CDR3 region has 13 residues. CDR3 sequence (DNA): TGTGCCAGCTCACTCAACCGGGACAATGAGCAGTTCTTC. Encoded protein: CASSLNRDNEQFF.

This chain joins TRBV6-6 and TRBJ1-4; D is ambiguous. Trimming removed 7 bases at V and 6 bases at J, with 12 bases between. Germline V gene lookup returns CDR1 MNHNY and CDR2 SVGAGI (reference sequence). The CDR3 contains 13 residues. The CDR3 here is CASTVPGDEKLFF. In DNA, the CDR3 is TGTGCCAGCACCGTGCCCGGAGATGAAAAACTGTTTTTT.

The chain couples TRBV5-1 to TRBJ2-7; 7 nucleotides align to TRBD2. Trimming took 0 bases from V and 3 from J; bases not matched to a gene: 6. This CDR3 region has 15 residues. The germline gives CDR1 SGHRS, CDR2 YFSETQ. The CDR3, as DNA: TGCGCCAGCAGCTTGGCCCCGGGGGACTACTACGAGCAGTACTTC. Protein product: CASSLAPGDYYEQYF.

The chain uses TRBV6-5 and TRBJ2-7, with TRBD2 matching over 11 bases. CDR1 MNHEY and CDR2 SVGAGI come from the germline V gene. J was trimmed by 9 bases and V by 0 bases; bases with no gene match: 7. The CDR3 is 15 amino acids. The CDR3 protein is CASSYSVAGGLGQYF. The DNA of the CDR3 is TGTGCCAGCAGTTACTCGGTAGCGGGGGGGCTTGGGCAGTACTTC.

To note about this clone: Mismatch with germline at one junction end may stem from a read error. The gene calls are TRBV29-1 and TRBJ2-4; TRBD1 agrees at 8 bases. Germline values: CDR1 SQVTM, CDR2 ANQGSEA. This CDR3 has 14 residues. The CDR3 nucleotides read TGCAGCGTCCCTAGGACAGGGTCAGAGGGGCGGGTTTTCTTC. Protein sequence: CSVPRTGSEGRVFF.

The V call is TRBV7-6, the J call TRBJ2-2, with 8 bases identical to TRBD2. The CDR3 sequence is 16 residues long. The V and J ends lost 2 bases and 7 bases, in that order; junction bases with no gene match: 9. The germline CDR1 and CDR2 sequences are SGHVS and FNYEAQ. The CDR3 bases are TGTGCCAGCAGCTTACTCGAGCGGGAGAGAGGCGGGGAGCTGTTTTTT. Protein sequence: CASSLLERERGGELFF.

The chain uses TRBV19 and TRBJ1-1; TRBD1 agrees at 7 bases. Germline loops: CDR1 LNHDA, CDR2 SQIVND (reference sequence). Trimming cost V 7 bases and J 6 bases; bases outside gene matches: 8. This CDR3 is built from 13 residues. In nucleotides, the CDR3 is TGTGCCAGTACCCCCCAGAGGGGGCCTGAAGCTTTCTTT. Translating gives CASTPQRGPEAFF.

The rearrangement joins TRBV7-8 to TRBJ2-7; possibly TRBD1 for D (6 bases). The V end was cut by 5 bases, the J end by 1 base, with 12 bases between. The CDR3 contains 14 residues. The germline CDR1 and CDR2 sequences are SGHVS and FQNEAQ. CDR3 nucleotides: TGTGCCAGCAGCACACTACAGGGATCCTACGAGCAGTACTTC. Its protein product is CASSTLQGSYEQYF.

In nucleotides, the CDR3 is TGTGCCATCAGCCCTGGACAACTGAACTATGGCTACACCTTC. Its protein is CAISPGQLNYGYTF. V and J are TRBV10-3 and TRBJ1-2, with a tentative D call TRBD1 (5 bases). Trimming removed 6 bases from V and 2 bases from J, with 13 bases in between. The germline V gene has CDR1 ENHRY and CDR2 SYGVKD. The CDR3 is made up of 14 amino acids.

This clone was counted a few times. The chain uses TRBV29-1 and TRBJ1-1; TRBD1 matches 8 bases. The CDR3 is made up of 17 amino acids. Germline lookup yields CDR1 SQVTM and CDR2 ANQGSEA. V was pared by 4 bases and J by 1 base, with 14 bases of the junction left unmatched. CDR3: CSVAGSTGGNWNTEAFF. Here the CDR3 DNA reads TGCAGCGTTGCGGGGTCCACAGGGGGAAATTGGAACACTGAAGCTTTCTTT.

This clone was detected a few times. In the same sample, other DNA sequences code for this CDR3. The CDR3 is CASSPLAGGTGELFF. CDR3 nucleotides: TGTGCCAGCAGTCCCTTAGCGGGAGGCACCGGGGAGCTGTTTTTT. This chain uses TRBV27 with TRBJ2-2; 10 nucleotides agree with TRBD2. The CDR3 has 15 residues. The trim removed 5 bases at V and 4 bases at J, leaving 4 bases unmatched. The germline gives CDR1 MNHEY, CDR2 SMNVEV (reference sequence).

This clone was detected once. The chain combines TRBV7-9 with TRBJ1-2; 9 bases are shared with TRBD1. V dropped 1 base and J dropped 2; count of bases not matched to a gene: 8. CDR1 is SEHNR and CDR2 is FQNEAQ in the germline V gene (reference sequence). The CDR3 is made up of 17 amino acids. The CDR3 loop reads CASSLGSGTGINYGYTF. CDR3 coding DNA: TGTGCCAGCAGCTTAGGATCCGGGACAGGGATAAACTATGGCTACACCTTC.

V is TRBV15 and J is TRBJ2-1; 8 nucleotides align to TRBD2. Germline V lookup: CDR1 LNHNV, CDR2 YYDKDF (reference sequence). V lost 0 bases and J lost 4; bases outside the gene matches: 8. This CDR3 comprises 17 residues. In DNA form, the CDR3 reads TGTGCCACCAGCAGAGATCTAGGTAGCGGGGTATACAATGAGCAGTTCTTC. This sequence encodes CATSRDLGSGVYNEQFF.